The 14 T cell receptor beta chains below come from one sample, sequenced in a study of neurological immune-mediated disorders. Each CDR3 protein is one row after TCRdb ran MiXCR on the 5' RACE reads. The sample consists of over 25,000 distinct CDR3 sequences, under 25% of them appearing once. Specimen: PBMCs. Receptors originate from an older woman in good health.

Many counts were recorded for this clonotype. The V and J genes are TRBV28 and TRBJ2-7; 10 nucleotides line up with TRBD2. The CDR3 has 15 residues. The V segment lost 5 bases and the J segment 0 bases; nucleotides outside the gene matches: 4. Germline V lookup: CDR1 MDHEN, CDR2 SYDVKM. The CDR3 DNA reads TGTGCCAGCAGTGCCTGGACTAGCGGCTCCTACGAGCAGTACTTC. Its protein product is CASSAWTSGSYEQYF.

This clonotype is medium-sized by share. This chain links TRBV5-5 with TRBJ1-2; TRBD1 matches at 8 bases. This CDR3 is 14 amino acids long. Germline trimming cut 4 bases from V and 2 bases from J; bases unmatched to any gene: 4. Germline CDR1 SGHKS, CDR2 YYEKEE (reference sequence). CDR3 in DNA: TGTGCCAGCAGCGGTCGGACAGGGAACTATGGCTACACCTTC. It specifies CASSGRTGNYGYTF.

This clonotype was recorded many times. The chain has TRBV5-1 and TRBJ2-3, with D tentatively TRBD1 (5 bases). Trimming removed 0 bases at V and 2 bases at J, with 10 bases between. The germline V gene encodes CDR1 SGHRS and CDR2 YFSETQ. This CDR3 is built from 15 residues. In DNA form, the CDR3 reads TGCGCCAGCAGCTTGGGGACAAAGAACACAGATACGCAGTATTTT. It encodes CASSLGTKNTDTQYF.

This rearrangement joins TRBV5-4 to TRBJ2-3; 9 nucleotides line up with TRBD2. The V segment lost 5 bases and the J segment 0 bases; nucleotides outside the gene matches: 1. Germline CDR1 is SGHNT and CDR2 is YYREEE (reference sequence). The CDR3 contains 14 residues. CDR3 nucleotides: TGTGCCAGCAGGCGGGGGGGTAGCACAGATACGCAGTATTTT. As protein: CASRRGGSTDTQYF.

This clonotype was seen a single time. The chain has TRBV24-1 and TRBJ2-1; TRBD2 matches 11 bases. With 4 bases clipped from V and 8 bases from J, the junction kept 9 bases outside the gene matches. CDR1 KGHDR and CDR2 SFDVKD come from the germline V gene. This CDR3 has 16 residues. The DNA of the CDR3 is TGTGCCACCAGTGACATTAGCGGGAGGGCCGTAGATGAGCAGTTCTTC. As protein: CATSDISGRAVDEQFF.

The chain's CDR3 is CASSPGGGGAYEQYF. The CDR3 bases are TGTGCCAGCAGCCCAGGGGGGGGAGGAGCTTACGAGCAGTACTTC. The chain uses TRBV7-2 and TRBJ2-7; D is tentatively TRBD1 or TRBD2 (7 bases each). The V gene's germline CDR1 is SGHTA and CDR2 FQGNSA. CDR3 length equals 15 residues. V lost 5 bases, J lost 4 bases, and 18 bases lay in between.

The chain recombines TRBV4-1 with TRBJ2-7; D might be TRBD1 (5 bases). The germline V gene has CDR1 MGHRA and CDR2 YSYEKL. The CDR3 loop spans 15 amino acids. Deletions cut 0 bases from V and 2 bases from J, with 11 bases between. The CDR3 spells CASSQDPAGTYEQYF. Written as DNA, the CDR3 is TGCGCCAGCAGCCAAGATCCGGCAGGGACCTACGAGCAGTACTTC.

This clonotype was counted a few times. V and J are TRBV27 and TRBJ2-3; a possible D gene is TRBD2 (5 bases). Germline loops: CDR1 MNHEY, CDR2 SMNVEV (reference sequence). V lost 2 bases and J lost 0, with 15 bases in between. This CDR3 has 17 amino acids. CDR3 nucleotide sequence: TGTGCCAGCAGTTTAAGGTCTAGCCAAGGGAGCACAGATACGCAGTATTTT. This translates into CASSLRSSQGSTDTQYF.

In its sample, this clonotype was seen many times. The chain links TRBV5-1 to TRBJ1-6, with 9 bases aligning to TRBD1. Germline CDR1 is SGHRS and CDR2 is YFSETQ. This CDR3 has 15 residues. With 4 bases clipped from V and 7 bases from J, the junction kept 6 bases outside the gene matches. This CDR3 is CASSHGQGWNSPLHF. CDR3 DNA sequence: TGCGCCAGCAGCCACGGACAGGGGTGGAATTCACCCCTCCACTTT.

This clonotype was counted at least ten times. The CDR3 spells CASSQRTSGGETNTGELFF. The CDR3 DNA is TGTGCCAGCAGCCAAAGGACTAGCGGGGGAGAGACGAACACCGGGGAGCTGTTTTTT. The J gene is TRBJ2-2, the V gene TRBV3-1, with 13 positions matching TRBD2. Losses at the gene ends were 2 bases for V and 0 bases for J; bases not matched to a gene: 6. CDR1 is LGHDT, CDR2 YNNKEL, per germline (reference sequence). CDR3 length: 19 amino acids.

This clonotype occurred many times. The rearrangement links TRBV4-1 to TRBJ1-1; D possibly corresponds to TRBD1 (5 bases). This CDR3 comprises 15 residues. The germline gives CDR1 MGHRA, CDR2 YSYEKL. V was shortened by 3 bases and J by 4 bases, with 15 bases between the two germline ends. The CDR3 sequence is CASSHGGIGGTEAFF. The CDR3 nucleotides read TGCGCCAGCAGCCACGGGGGAATTGGGGGCACTGAAGCTTTCTTT.

This clonotype was recorded at least ten times. V is TRBV29-1 and J is TRBJ2-7; the D call may be TRBD1 or TRBD2 (5 bases each). The CDR3 length is 14 residues. V was trimmed by 2 bases and J by 2 bases, leaving 13 bases between them. Germline values: CDR1 SQVTM, CDR2 ANQGSEA. Here the CDR3 reads CSVELAGSAYEQYF. CDR3 bases: TGCAGCGTTGAACTGGCAGGGAGTGCCTACGAGCAGTACTTC.

This clonotype was seen at least ten times. The chain has TRBV5-1 and TRBJ2-5; unclear D gene. There are 13 residues in the CDR3. Trimming took off 3 bases at V and 0 bases at J, with 6 bases between the two ends. Germline CDR1 is SGHRS and CDR2 is YFSETQ. CDR3 sequence: CASSSNNQETQYF. CDR3 sequence (DNA): TGCGCCAGCAGCTCCAACAACCAAGAGACCCAGTACTTC.

This clonotype was detected ten times or more. This chain links TRBV5-1 with TRBJ2-1, with D hard to call. Trimming left V 8 bases short and J 4 bases short, with 22 bases between. Germline V lookup: CDR1 SGHRS, CDR2 YFSETQ. This CDR3 comprises 16 residues. This chain's CDR3 is CASGKATATRYNEQFF. The CDR3 bases are TGCGCCAGTGGGAAGGCAACCGCCACCCGGTACAATGAGCAGTTCTTC.